This T cell receptor (beta chain) was profiled in a study of blood T cell repertoires in COVID-19 (dated by TCRdb to the early 2020s). With respect to the entire study: Collaborator samples came from the United States, Italy and Spain and covered acute and convalescent phases of COVID-19. The prospective study material was composed of cDNA or gDNA derived from T cells, B-cell-depleted T cells, or PBMCs. The dataset comprised deeply sampled blood TCRbeta repertoires from subjects exposed to, actively infected with, or recovered from COVID-19. A freely available public database, intended as a resource for researchers studying the immune response to SARS-CoV-2, is where the repertoires were released. Samples were obtained from the ongoing ImmuneRACE study (first 160 participants) and from about 1,300 subjects provided by 6 global collaborators. Nearly every sample came with metadata listing a de-identified subject ID, COVID-19 status, age in years and sex. HLA class I and class II types, where available, came from metadata supplied by the sample provider rather than from assay-based typing. What the study reported, not specific to this receptor: The amount of clinical and demographic metadata varied by source and participant and was provided uncurated.

To note about this clone: Its antigen remains undetermined. No much larger clonotype is one base removed from it; base qualities were not supplied.

CDR1 and CDR2 were assigned from the germline V gene as LGHNA and YNFKEQ. Trimming removed 8 bases from V and 8 bases from J; the gene matches leave 11 bases unexplained. Its CDR3 holds 15 amino acids, cysteine through phenylalanine. Kept here is only the CDR3 DNA, which spans 45 bases and is read in frame from base 1. Whole blood was collected in K2EDTA tubes by collaborating institutions according to the institutions' own protocols. For TCRbeta analysis, collaborators shipped samples as frozen whole blood, isolated PBMCs, or DNA extracted from either of those sample types. TCRbeta CDR3 regions were amplified from genomic DNA using the immunoSEQ Assay, a bias-controlled multiplex PCR. In the authors' own workflow: Nucleated cell counts per sample were estimated from amplification of reference gene primers within the assay. To quantify the absolute abundance of each unique TCRbeta CDR3 rearrangement, sequence reads were collapsed and filtered. For each sample, productive Simpson clonality was calculated by taking the square root of Simpson's diversity index across productive rearrangements. The source is immuneACCESS, and TCRdb retained only in-frame sequences with V and J called. Part of the clones is not carried over; for the studies checked, unresolved V genes explain less than half of this, and the remainder is unexplained. The DNA was the basis for D and trimming; V, J and clone size are from that table. For this sample the table gives about 140,000 clones, of which 88% were detected only once. Approximately 1.8% of the sample is in the top ten clones.

Sequenced sample: peripheral blood. The chain is made from TRBV4-2 and TRBJ1-6; 8 junctional bases match TRBD1. This receptor was identified in a man aged 70-80 years with acute or convalescent COVID-19. The DNA sequence is TGTGCCAGCGCCGCGGAGGCGGGACAGGATTCACCCCTCCACTTT. Translated, this gives CASAAEAGQDSPLHF.